These 14 T cell receptor beta chains originate from one sample sequenced in a study of shared clonotypes between healthy human individuals (dated by TCRdb to the early 2020s). Library construction relied on the immunoSEQ multiplex PCR assay. TCRdb obtained this table from immuneACCESS and retained in-frame rearrangements with V and J assigned. These tables miss some clones; where compared with another copy, unresolved V genes account for less than half of the shortfall, and the remainder is unexplained. The sample table records around 750,000 clones; less than 85% of these occur just once. Over 1.5% of the sample comes from the top ten. The sample comprised memory CD4+ T cells sorted from blood. The cell subset or site tag for this specimen amounts to: CD45RA-negative fraction. The receptor source for this set is a woman in her 30s in good health.

The CDR3 loop is CASSSPGLAGGPGSLGELFF. The DNA of the CDR3 is TGTGCCAGCAGTTCCCCGGGACTAGCGGGAGGGCCTGGGAGTCTCGGGGAGCTGTTTTTT. The chain has TRBV27 and TRBJ2-2; 16 bases line up with TRBD2. With 4 bases clipped from V and 7 bases from J, the junction kept 15 bases outside the gene matches. Germline assignment: CDR1 MNHEY and CDR2 SMNVEV (reference sequence). This CDR3 has 20 residues.

This clone was seen at least ten times. The chain has TRBV27 and TRBJ2-1, with D possibly matching TRBD1 (6 bases). Trimming removed 6 bases at V and 4 bases at J, with 22 bases between. Germline V CDR1 and CDR2: MNHEY, SMNVEV (reference sequence). The CDR3 sequence is 17 residues long. As DNA, the CDR3 is TGTGCCAGCAGAGATCCTTCCGGGACACTTACATACAATGAGCAGTTCTTC. The encoded protein is CASRDPSGTLTYNEQFF.

This chain uses TRBV6-5 with TRBJ1-2; D is unresolved. Per germline, CDR1 MNHEY and CDR2 SVGAGI. With 7 bases removed from V and 4 bases from J, the gap between germline ends came to 16 bases. CDR3 length equals 14 residues. The CDR3 reads CASKPREGRYGYTF. In DNA form, the CDR3 reads TGTGCCAGCAAACCCCGGGAAGGGCGCTATGGCTACACCTTC.

Here the CDR3 reads CASSTSALAGRTGELFF. CDR3 coding DNA: TGTGCCAGCAGCACCTCGGCCCTAGCGGGGCGCACCGGGGAGCTGTTTTTT. The chain uses TRBV11-2 and TRBJ2-2; 9 bases fit TRBD2. In germline, CDR1 is SGHAT, CDR2 FQNNGV. CDR3 size: 17 residues. Trimming cost V 5 bases and J 4 bases; bases outside gene matches: 11.

The CDR3 DNA sequence: TGTGCCAGCAGTTCCCACACCAGACAGACCCAGTACTTC. It specifies CASSSHTRQTQYF. V gene TRBV28 combines with J gene TRBJ2-5; D is unresolved. There are 13 residues in the CDR3. Trimming cost V 4 bases and J 6 bases, with 12 bases left between them. CDR1 and CDR2 from the germline V gene are MDHEN and SYDVKM.

This rearrangement joins TRBV18 to TRBJ1-2; D might be TRBD1 (6 bases). This CDR3 spans 15 amino acids. Trimming left V 3 bases short and J 2 bases short, with 13 bases between. Germline V gene lookup returns CDR1 KGHSH and CDR2 LQKENI. CDR3 nucleotides: TGTGCCAGCTCACCTACACGACAGGAAAACTATGGCTACACCTTC. It is translated as CASSPTRQENYGYTF.

V gene TRBV5-5 combines with J gene TRBJ2-7, with D perhaps TRBD1 (5 bases). The ends were cut back, 0 bases at V and 2 bases at J, with 9 bases in the middle. The CDR3 sequence is 14 residues long. Germline CDR1 reads SGHKS; CDR2 reads YYEKEE (reference sequence). This chain's CDR3 is CASSLDRTTYEQYF. In DNA, the CDR3 is TGTGCCAGCAGCTTGGACAGGACAACCTACGAGCAGTACTTC.

The chain links TRBV30 to TRBJ1-5; TRBD1 agrees at 9 bases. CDR1 is GTSNPN, CDR2 SVGIG, per germline (reference sequence). This CDR3 has 15 amino acids. The junction had 2 bases not matched to a gene; V was cut back by 0 bases and J by 2 bases. CDR3 DNA: TGTGCCTGGAGTGTACGGACAGGGGGCAATCAGCCCCAGCATTTT. Translating gives CAWSVRTGGNQPQHF.

Regarding this clone: This sample also contains other DNA sequences that code for the same CDR3. The gene calls are TRBV6-5 and TRBJ2-1; D is undetermined. Trimming pared 2 bases from V and 0 bases from J, leaving 8 bases between. From germline, CDR1 is MNHEY and CDR2 SVGAGI. This CDR3 is built from 15 residues. The CDR3 here is CASSYGSSSYNEQFF. CDR3 DNA: TGTGCCAGCAGTTACGGTAGCAGCTCCTACAATGAGCAGTTCTTC.

This clone was seen a few times. The CDR3 bases are TGTGCCAGCAGCTTGGACGAGAAAGAGACCCAGTACTTC. Translated: CASSLDEKETQYF. The J gene is TRBJ2-5, the V gene TRBV5-6; no firm D call. This CDR3 region has 13 residues. Germline CDR1 is SGHDT and CDR2 is YYEEEE. V shed 0 bases and J shed 3 bases, with 6 bases lying between them.

Here the CDR3 DNA reads TGCGCCAGCAACCCAAGCGGGACCGGGTACACCGGGGAGCTGTTTTTT. This encodes CASNPSGTGYTGELFF. V and J are TRBV5-1 and TRBJ2-2; TRBD2 matches 7 bases. Germline V gives CDR1 SGHRS, CDR2 YFSETQ. The CDR3 covers 16 residues. V trimming: 6 bases; J trimming: 3 bases; junction bases outside the gene matches: 11.

The CDR3 protein is CAISELPAGSNEKLFF. The CDR3 nucleotides read TGTGCCATCAGTGAGCTGCCAGCAGGAAGTAATGAAAAACTGTTTTTT. V is TRBV10-3 and J is TRBJ1-4; no reliable D call. V lost 2 bases and J lost 4, with 14 bases in between. Looked up from germline, CDR1 is ENHRY and CDR2 is SYGVKD. The CDR3 contains 16 residues.

Remarks on this clone: The same CDR3 also results from other DNA sequences found in this sample. This rearrangement joins TRBV28 to TRBJ1-1, with a possible D match to TRBD1 (5 bases). CDR3 length: 13 residues. Germline V gene lookup returns CDR1 MDHEN and CDR2 SYDVKM. V was pared by 5 bases and J by 5 bases, with 12 bases between. CDR3 sequence: CASSPQGGTEAFF. The CDR3 DNA reads as TGTGCCAGCAGTCCCCAGGGAGGGACTGAAGCTTTCTTT. The variable domain in full, with the rest retrieved from reference TRBV28 and TRBJ1-1, is DVKVTQSSRYLVKRTGEKVFLECVQDMDHENMFWYRQDPGLGLRLIYFSYDVKMKEKGDIPEGYSVSREKKERFSLILESASTNQTSMYLCASSPQGGTEAFFGQGTRLTVV.

This clone was seen a few times. This chain connects TRBV7-2 to TRBJ1-5, with TRBD1 identical over 9 bases. V lost 5 bases to trimming and J lost 5 bases; unmatched junction nucleotides: 7. CDR3 size: 15 residues. From germline, CDR1 is SGHTA and CDR2 FQGNSA. The CDR3 loop is CASSPGGQGYQPQHF. In DNA form, the CDR3 reads TGTGCCAGCAGCCCGGGGGGACAGGGCTATCAGCCCCAGCATTTT.